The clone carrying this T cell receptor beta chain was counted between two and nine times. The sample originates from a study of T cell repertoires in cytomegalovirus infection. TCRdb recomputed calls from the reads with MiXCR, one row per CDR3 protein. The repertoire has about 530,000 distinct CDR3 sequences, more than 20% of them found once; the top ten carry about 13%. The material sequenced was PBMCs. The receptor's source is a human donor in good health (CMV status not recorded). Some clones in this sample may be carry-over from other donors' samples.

CDR3 DNA: TGTGCCAGCACGAACGGGCGACCCTGGGTTACCTTC. Translating gives CASTNGRPWVTF. The genes are TRBV28 and TRBJ1-2; D call uncertain. The CDR3 contains 12 residues. Germline CDR1 reads MDHEN; CDR2 reads SYDVKM. With 7 bases removed from V and 14 bases from J, the gap between germline ends came to 20 bases.